One and the same sample provided the 27 T cell receptor beta chains below, sequenced in a study of cytomegalovirus exposure and HLA in healthy donors. Primers for the PCR totalled 60 Vbeta and 13 Jbeta. Libraries were prepared by immunoSEQ multiplex PCR; TCRdb keeps only in-frame clonotypes and omits some of them. Of some 120,000 clones listed, about 68% were seen once; the top ten hold roughly 9.7%. Sequencing used PBMCs. The receptors shown here come from a middle-aged woman in good health and CMV-seropositive.

This sequence joins TRBV5-6 and TRBJ2-3; 7 bases are shared with TRBD1. J lost 4 bases, V lost 2 bases, and 10 bases had no gene match. The CDR3 loop spans 16 amino acids. Germline V CDR1 and CDR2: SGHDT, YYEEEE. The CDR3 nucleotides are TGTGCCAGCAGCTTCGACACGACAGGGATCTCAGATACGCAGTATTTT. It encodes CASSFDTTGISDTQYF. The full variable domain, completed using reference TRBV5-6 and TRBJ2-3, is DAGVTQSPTHLIKTRGQQVTLRCSPKSGHDTVSWYQQALGQGPQFIFQYYEEEERQRGNFPDRFSGHQFPNYSSELNVNALLLGDSALYLCASSFDTTGISDTQYFGPGTRLTVL.

The chain carries TRBV6-5 and TRBJ2-1; TRBD2 is a possible D gene (6 bases). Germline CDR1 MNHEY, CDR2 SVGAGI. V lost 6 bases, J lost 0 bases, and 9 bases lay in between. This CDR3 is built from 14 residues. CDR3 bases: TGTGCCAGCAGACTGGGGGGCTCCTACAATGAGCAGTTCTTC. It is translated as CASRLGGSYNEQFF.

This clone was observed once. V and J are TRBV18 and TRBJ1-2; weak D call: TRBD1 (5 bases). The germline CDR1 and CDR2 sequences are KGHSH and LQKENI. V gave up 3 bases and J gave up 8 bases, with 19 bases separating them. The CDR3 extends over 15 amino acids. In nucleotides, the CDR3 is TGTGCCAGCTCACCGACCAGGGAGGGGAGTAGGGGCTACACCTTC. As protein: CASSPTREGSRGYTF.

The chain joins TRBV11-3 to TRBJ2-3; perhaps TRBD2 as D (5 bases). Germline-derived CDR1 and CDR2 are SGHNT and YENEEA. V lost 5 bases and J lost 1, with 13 bases in between. The CDR3 is made up of 15 amino acids. This CDR3 reads CASSPGLGGTDTQYF. As DNA, the CDR3 is TGTGCCAGCAGCCCGGGGTTGGGCGGCACAGATACGCAGTATTTT.

This chain uses TRBV2 with TRBJ1-2; tentatively, D is TRBD1 (5 bases). The V end lost 4 bases, the J end lost 6 bases, and 9 bases lay between the germline ends. CDR3 length equals 12 residues. CDR1 SNHLY and CDR2 FYNNEI come from the germline V gene. CDR3 loop: CASSVLTDGYTF. The DNA for the CDR3 is TGTGCCAGCAGTGTCTTGACAGATGGCTACACCTTC.

The chain recombines TRBV7-9 with TRBJ2-5; 7 bases line up with TRBD1. V lost 5 bases, J lost 5 bases, and 8 bases stayed unmatched. The CDR3 is 14 amino acids. The germline CDR1 and CDR2 sequences are SEHNR and FQNEAQ (reference sequence). CDR3 nucleotides: TGTGCCAGCAGCGTCGGTCAGGGGGATGAGACCCAGTACTTC. Translation: CASSVGQGDETQYF.

In this sample, this clone turned up a few times. The V gene is TRBV5-4, the J gene TRBJ1-2, with a weak D call TRBD1 (6 bases). CDR1 is SGHNT and CDR2 is YYREEE in the germline V gene (reference sequence). The germline V and J ends were trimmed by 5 bases and 0 bases, with 8 bases remaining between them. The CDR3 is 13 residues long. The CDR3 region has the DNA TGTGCCAGCAGTTGGGACACTAACTATGGCTACACCTTC. Amino acids: CASSWDTNYGYTF.

This clone was observed once. The chain is built from TRBV11-2 and TRBJ1-1; no firm D call. Trimming left V 1 base short and J 4 bases short, with 10 bases between. The CDR3 has 14 residues. CDR1 and CDR2 from the germline V gene are SGHAT and FQNNGV. In DNA, the CDR3 is TGTGCCAGCAGCTTAGGGTCGGAGAGCACTGAAGCTTTCTTT. Translation: CASSLGSESTEAFF. The full variable domain, rest sourced from reference TRBV11-2 and TRBJ1-1, is EAGVAQSPRYKIIEKRQSVAFWCNPISGHATLYWYQQILGQGPKLLIQFQNNGVVDDSQLPKDRFSAERLKGVDSTLKIQPAKLEDSAVYLCASSLGSESTEAFFGQGTRLTVV.

V usage is TRBV7-2 and J usage is TRBJ2-7; D perhaps matches TRBD1 (5 bases). Germline values: CDR1 SGHTA, CDR2 FQGNSA. The CDR3 runs 16 residues. Trimming took 5 bases from V and 3 from J, leaving 20 bases between them. The CDR3 bases are TGTGCCAGCAGCCCCCGTGGGGCCCAGGGCGACTACGAGCAGTACTTC. The encoded protein is CASSPRGAQGDYEQYF.

The chain joins TRBV11-1 to TRBJ2-7; weak D call: TRBD1 (6 bases). Between the trimmed V and J ends, which lost 6 bases and 3 bases, there was a span of 9 bases. This CDR3 is built from 12 residues. Germline V gives CDR1 SGHAT, CDR2 FQDESV (reference sequence). The CDR3 DNA sequence: TGTGCCAGCAGGGCACAGGGCTACGAGCAGTACTTC. Encoded protein: CASRAQGYEQYF.

The rearrangement links TRBV4-3 to TRBJ2-3; TRBD2 matches 8 bases. CDR1 and CDR2 from the germline V gene are LGHNA and YSLEER. V was pared by 0 bases and J by 2 bases, with 4 bases of the junction left unmatched. The CDR3 sequence is 16 residues long. The CDR3 spells CASSQDRGLATDTQYF. In DNA, the CDR3 is TGCGCCAGCAGCCAAGATCGAGGACTAGCCACAGATACGCAGTATTTT.

The chain links TRBV18 to TRBJ2-3; 9 nucleotides match TRBD2. In germline, CDR1 is KGHSH, CDR2 LQKENI. Unmatched junction bases numbered 16, after V lost 6 bases and J lost 0 bases. The CDR3 covers 19 residues. The DNA of the CDR3 is TGTGCCAGCTCCCAATTGGGTCTGGGCCTAGCGGGAAGCACAGATACGCAGTATTTT. Protein sequence: CASSQLGLGLAGSTDTQYF.

This chain links TRBV7-9 with TRBJ1-4, with a weak D call TRBD1 (6 bases). V shed 5 bases and J shed 13 bases, with 20 bases lying between them. Per the germline V gene, CDR1 is SEHNR and CDR2 is FQNEAQ (reference sequence). The CDR3 has 14 amino acids. The CDR3 is CASSHTGRAEGLFF. The CDR3 DNA is TGTGCCAGCAGCCACACAGGGAGGGCCGAGGGACTGTTTTTT.

The chain combines TRBV7-9 with TRBJ2-5; TRBD2 might be the D (6 bases). Trimming cost V 3 bases and J 5 bases, with 16 bases left between them. This CDR3 is built from 15 residues. Per germline, CDR1 SEHNR and CDR2 FQNEAQ (reference sequence). CDR3 amino acids: CASSFSGPREETQYF. As DNA, the CDR3 is TGTGCCAGCAGCTTTAGCGGCCCGAGGGAGGAGACCCAGTACTTC.

This clone has just one count. The J gene is TRBJ2-3, the V gene TRBV11-3; TRBD2 is a possible D gene (7 bases). Germline-derived CDR1 and CDR2 are SGHNT and YENEEA. The ends were cut back, 10 bases at V and 4 bases at J, with 18 bases in the middle. This CDR3 region has 14 residues. The CDR3 loop is CATTGRAEADTQYF. The CDR3, as DNA: TGTGCCACCACAGGGAGGGCTGAGGCAGATACGCAGTATTTT.

The rearrangement uses TRBV19 and TRBJ2-1; D unresolved. CDR3 size: 11 residues. V gave up 5 bases and J gave up 10 bases, with 9 bases separating them. From germline, CDR1 is LNHDA and CDR2 SQIVND (reference sequence). As DNA, the CDR3 is TGTGCCAGTAGTCCTGGCACCGAGCAGTTCTTC. Protein product: CASSPGTEQFF.

This clone was seen a few times. This chain joins TRBV30 and TRBJ2-1; D possibly corresponds to TRBD2 (6 bases). Germline V CDR1 and CDR2: GTSNPN, SVGIG (reference sequence). Trimming took off 0 bases at V and 3 bases at J, with 9 bases between the two ends. This CDR3 contains 14 residues. The CDR3 here is CAWSVGRGYNEQFF. CDR3 bases: TGTGCCTGGAGTGTGGGGCGGGGCTACAATGAGCAGTTCTTC.

As DNA, the CDR3 is TGTGCCATCAGTGATTCGGACAGATCCTCCTACGAGCAGTACTTC. It specifies CAISDSDRSSYEQYF. The gene calls are TRBV10-3 and TRBJ2-7, with TRBD1 as a possible D gene (6 bases). The CDR3 has 15 amino acids. Trimming cost V 3 bases and J 0 bases, with 12 bases left between them. The germline CDR1 and CDR2 sequences are ENHRY and SYGVKD.

V is TRBV7-2 and J is TRBJ2-2; D is unclear. CDR1 SGHTA and CDR2 FQGNSA come from the germline V gene. This CDR3 spans 16 amino acids. V gave up 2 bases and J gave up 2 bases, with 12 bases separating them. CDR3 residues: CASSLRLRINTGELFF. The CDR3 DNA reads as TGTGCCAGCAGCTTAAGACTGCGGATAAACACCGGGGAGCTGTTTTTT.

The chain joins TRBV10-3 to TRBJ2-2; 15 bases are shared with TRBD2. Trimming at V came to 6 bases and at J to 6 bases, leaving 8 bases not matched to a gene. The CDR3 loop spans 17 amino acids. Germline V lookup: CDR1 ENHRY, CDR2 SYGVKD. The CDR3 region has the DNA TGTGCCATCAGCCGGACTAGCGGGAGGGATGGGCCCGGGGAGCTGTTTTTT. Residues: CAISRTSGRDGPGELFF.

This chain joins TRBV28 and TRBJ1-2; possibly TRBD1 for D (6 bases). CDR3 size: 20 residues. V dropped 3 bases and J dropped 6 bases, with 32 bases sitting between them. The germline V gene encodes CDR1 MDHEN and CDR2 SYDVKM. CDR3 loop: CASSFYSLHRDPTDINGYTF. CDR3 DNA sequence: TGTGCCAGCAGTTTTTATAGTCTGCACAGGGATCCCACGGACATCAATGGCTACACCTTC.

This clone was seen only a few times. The CDR3 bases are TGTGCCAGCAGTTTATTGAGGGGGCCTGAGCAGTACTTC. Protein product: CASSLLRGPEQYF. The chain links TRBV28 to TRBJ2-7, with 7 bases lining up with TRBD1. The germline V gene has CDR1 MDHEN and CDR2 SYDVKM. The CDR3 contains 13 residues. The V gene end was trimmed by 1 base and the J gene end by 7 bases; junction bases not matched to a gene: 4.

Only a few counts were recorded for this clone. The V gene is TRBV4-1, the J gene TRBJ1-4, with D hard to call. This CDR3 is built from 16 residues. The V and J ends lost 4 bases and 8 bases respectively, with 20 bases between them. From germline, CDR1 is MGHRA and CDR2 YSYEKL. As DNA, the CDR3 is TGCGCCAGCAGCCGTGGAGGGCCCATGTTTAGGGAAAAACTGTTTTTT. Protein: CASSRGGPMFREKLFF.

The rearrangement joins TRBV2 to TRBJ2-4; 9 positions match TRBD1. Losses at the gene ends were 8 bases for V and 2 bases for J; bases not matched to a gene: 10. The CDR3 consists of 16 residues. The germline V gene encodes CDR1 SNHLY and CDR2 FYNNEI. CDR3 sequence: CASGPGQGLSKNIQYF. The CDR3 nucleotides read TGTGCCAGCGGGCCGGGACAGGGTCTTTCCAAAAACATTCAGTACTTC.

The chain carries TRBV5-4 and TRBJ2-7; possibly TRBD2 for D (6 bases). Judging by the DNA end, TRBJ2-5 fits better; the J call may be wrong. Germline V gene lookup returns CDR1 SGHNT and CDR2 YYREEE (reference sequence). The CDR3 loop spans 14 amino acids. This chain's CDR3 is CASSRTGDQETQYF. CDR3 in DNA: TGTGCCAGCAGCCGTACGGGGGACCAAGAGACCCAGTACTTC.

This rearrangement joins TRBV29-1 to TRBJ2-2; 7 bases agree with TRBD1. Trimming removed 6 bases from V and 0 bases from J; junction bases left unmatched: 7. The CDR3 runs 15 residues. Germline CDR1 is SQVTM and CDR2 is ANQGSEA. CDR3 residues: CSVTHDRANTGELFF. In DNA, the CDR3 is TGCAGCGTGACCCATGACAGGGCGAACACCGGGGAGCTGTTTTTT.

The chain links TRBV7-6 to TRBJ1-1, with TRBD1 as a possible D gene (5 bases). Germline V lookup: CDR1 SGHVS, CDR2 FNYEAQ. Trimming removed 5 bases at V and 4 bases at J, with 17 bases between. The CDR3 is made up of 15 amino acids. CDR3 bases: TGTGCCAGCAGCCGCGGCGGGGGGGGGTTCACTGAAGCTTTCTTT. Protein: CASSRGGGGFTEAFF.